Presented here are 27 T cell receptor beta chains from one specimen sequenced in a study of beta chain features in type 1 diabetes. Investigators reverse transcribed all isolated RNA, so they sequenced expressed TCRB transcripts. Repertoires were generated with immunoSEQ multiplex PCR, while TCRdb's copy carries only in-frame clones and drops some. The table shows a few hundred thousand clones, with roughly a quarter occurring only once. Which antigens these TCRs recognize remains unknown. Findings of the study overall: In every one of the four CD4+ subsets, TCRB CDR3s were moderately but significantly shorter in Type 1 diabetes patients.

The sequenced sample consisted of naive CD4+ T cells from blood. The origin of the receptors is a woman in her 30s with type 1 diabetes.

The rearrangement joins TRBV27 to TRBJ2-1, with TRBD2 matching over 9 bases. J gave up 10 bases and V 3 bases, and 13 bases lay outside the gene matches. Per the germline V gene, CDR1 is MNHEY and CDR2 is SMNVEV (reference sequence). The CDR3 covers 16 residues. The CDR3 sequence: CASSFMGLAPPDEQFF. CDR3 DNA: TGTGCCAGCAGTTTCATGGGACTAGCCCCACCCGACGAGCAGTTCTTC.

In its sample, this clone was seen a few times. This CDR3 is CASSLDGSSYEQYF. CDR3 in DNA: TGCGCCAGCAGCTTGGACGGGAGCTCCTACGAGCAGTACTTC. The chain carries TRBV5-1 and TRBJ2-7; weak D call: TRBD2 (6 bases). Germline V gene sequence: CDR1 SGHRS, CDR2 YFSETQ. V lost 0 bases, J lost 0 bases, and 7 bases lay in between. This CDR3 region has 14 residues. Using reference TRBV5-1 and TRBJ2-7 for the parts outside the CDR3, the full variable domain is KAGVTQTPRYLIKTRGQQVTLSCSPISGHRSVSWYQQTPGQGLQFLFEYFSETQRNKGNFPGRFSGRQFSNSRSEMNVSTLELGDSALYLCASSLDGSSYEQYFGPGTRLTVT.

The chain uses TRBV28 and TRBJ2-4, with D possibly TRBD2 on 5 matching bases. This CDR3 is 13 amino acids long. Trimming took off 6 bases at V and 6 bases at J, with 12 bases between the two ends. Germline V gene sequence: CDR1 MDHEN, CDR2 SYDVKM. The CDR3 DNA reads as TGTGCCAGCAGCTTAGCGCTATTAAACATTCAGTACTTC. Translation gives CASSLALLNIQYF. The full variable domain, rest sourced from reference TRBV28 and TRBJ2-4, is DVKVTQSSRYLVKRTGEKVFLECVQDMDHENMFWYRQDPGLGLRLIYFSYDVKMKEKGDIPEGYSVSREKKERFSLILESASTNQTSMYLCASSLALLNIQYFGAGTRLSVL.

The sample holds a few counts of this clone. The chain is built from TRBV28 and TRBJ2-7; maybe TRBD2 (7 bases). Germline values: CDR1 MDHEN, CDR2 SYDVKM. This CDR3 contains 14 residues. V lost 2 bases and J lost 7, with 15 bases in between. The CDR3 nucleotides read TGTGCCAGCAGTTTAATGGGGGGGCTCTGGGAGCAGTACTTC. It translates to CASSLMGGLWEQYF.

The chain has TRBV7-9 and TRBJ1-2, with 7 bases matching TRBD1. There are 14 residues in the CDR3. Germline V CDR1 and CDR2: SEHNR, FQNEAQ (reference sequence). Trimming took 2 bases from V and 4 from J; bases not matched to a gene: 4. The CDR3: CASSLFRDSYGYTF. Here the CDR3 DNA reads TGTGCCAGCAGCTTATTCCGGGACAGCTATGGCTACACCTTC.

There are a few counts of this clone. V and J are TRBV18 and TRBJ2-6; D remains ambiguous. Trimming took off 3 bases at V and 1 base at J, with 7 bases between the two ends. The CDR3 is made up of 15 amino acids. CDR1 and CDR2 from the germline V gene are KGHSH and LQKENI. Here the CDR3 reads CASSPETSGANVLTF. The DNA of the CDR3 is TGTGCCAGCTCACCTGAAACTTCTGGGGCCAACGTCCTGACTTTC.

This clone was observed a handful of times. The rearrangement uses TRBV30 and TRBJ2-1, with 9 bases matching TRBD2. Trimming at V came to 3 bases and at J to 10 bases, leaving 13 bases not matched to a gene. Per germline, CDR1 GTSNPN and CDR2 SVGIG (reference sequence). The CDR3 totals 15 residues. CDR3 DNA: TGTGCCTGGAGACCCAGGGCGGGAGGGCCCCTAGAGCAGTTCTTC. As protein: CAWRPRAGGPLEQFF.

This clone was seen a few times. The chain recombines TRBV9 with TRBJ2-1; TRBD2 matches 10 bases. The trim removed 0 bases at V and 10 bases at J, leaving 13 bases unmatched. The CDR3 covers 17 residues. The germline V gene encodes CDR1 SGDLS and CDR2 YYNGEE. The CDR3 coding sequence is TGTGCCAGCAGCGTAGAGTCTCCTAGCGGGAGTTCGAGGGAGCAGTTCTTC. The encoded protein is CASSVESPSGSSREQFF.

The CDR3: CSVHDRGRNEKLFF. The DNA of the CDR3 is TGCAGCGTCCACGACAGAGGACGTAATGAAAAACTGTTTTTT. V and J are TRBV29-1 and TRBJ1-4, with D tentatively TRBD1 (5 bases). Deletions cut 6 bases from V and 4 bases from J, with 15 bases between. The CDR3 covers 14 residues. The germline V gene encodes CDR1 SQVTM and CDR2 ANQGSEA.

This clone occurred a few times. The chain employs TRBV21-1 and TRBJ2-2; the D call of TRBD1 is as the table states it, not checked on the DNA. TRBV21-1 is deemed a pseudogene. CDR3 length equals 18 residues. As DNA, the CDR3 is TGTGCCAGCAGCAAAGGGGTCAGGGGTCAGACGAACACCGGGGAGCTGTTTTTT. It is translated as CASSKGVRGQTNTGELFF.

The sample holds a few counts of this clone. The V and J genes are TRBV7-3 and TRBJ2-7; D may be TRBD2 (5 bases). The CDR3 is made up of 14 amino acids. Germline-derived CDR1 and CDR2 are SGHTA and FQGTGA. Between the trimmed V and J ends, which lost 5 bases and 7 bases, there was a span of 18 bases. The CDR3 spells CASSQTPDSGEQYF. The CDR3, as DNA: TGTGCCAGCAGCCAGACGCCGGACTCGGGGGAGCAGTACTTC. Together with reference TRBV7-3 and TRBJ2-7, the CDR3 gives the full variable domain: GAGVSQTPSNKVTEKGKYVELRCDPISGHTALYWYRQSLGQGPEFLIYFQGTGAADDSGLPNDRFFAVRPEGSVSTLKIQRTERGDSAVYLCASSQTPDSGEQYFGPGTRLTVT.

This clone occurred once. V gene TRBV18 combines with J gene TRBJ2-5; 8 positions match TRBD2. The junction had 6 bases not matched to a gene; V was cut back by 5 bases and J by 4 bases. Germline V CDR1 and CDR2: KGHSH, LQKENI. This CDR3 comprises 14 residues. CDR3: CASSAGGAGETQYF. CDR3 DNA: TGTGCCAGCTCAGCGGGGGGCGCCGGAGAGACCCAGTACTTC. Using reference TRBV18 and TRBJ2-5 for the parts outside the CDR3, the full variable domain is NAGVMQNPRHLVRRRGQEARLRCSPMKGHSHVYWYRQLPEEGLKFMVYLQKENIIDESGMPKERFSAEFPKEGPSILRIQQVVRGDSAAYFCASSAGGAGETQYFGPGTRLLVL.

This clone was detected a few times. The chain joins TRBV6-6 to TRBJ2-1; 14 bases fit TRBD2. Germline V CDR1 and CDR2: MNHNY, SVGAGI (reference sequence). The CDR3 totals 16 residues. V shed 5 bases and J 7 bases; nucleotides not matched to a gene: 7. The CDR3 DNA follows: TGTGCCAGCAGTCCCCGACTAGCGGGAGGGGGGAATGAGCAGTTCTTC. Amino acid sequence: CASSPRLAGGGNEQFF.

CDR3 protein: CASSSKRGGLNTEAFF. The CDR3 DNA sequence: TGTGCCAGCAGCTCGAAACGGGGGGGCCTGAACACTGAAGCTTTCTTT. The chain joins TRBV5-4 to TRBJ1-1, with TRBD1 as a possible D gene (6 bases). Germline loops: CDR1 SGHNT, CDR2 YYREEE (reference sequence). The V and J ends lost 3 bases and 0 bases respectively, with 15 bases between them. The CDR3 sequence is 16 residues long. Variable domain in full (rest from reference TRBV5-4 and TRBJ1-1): ETGVTQSPTHLIKTRGQQVTLRCSSQSGHNTVSWYQQALGQGPQFIFQYYREEENGRGNFPPRFSGLQFPNYSSELNVNALELDDSALYLCASSSKRGGLNTEAFFGQGTRLTVV.

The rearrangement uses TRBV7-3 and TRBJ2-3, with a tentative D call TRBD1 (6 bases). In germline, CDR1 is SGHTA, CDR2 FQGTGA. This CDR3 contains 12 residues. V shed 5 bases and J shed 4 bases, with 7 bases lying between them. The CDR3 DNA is TGTGCCAGCAGCAAGGGGGCAGATACGCAGTATTTT. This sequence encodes CASSKGADTQYF.

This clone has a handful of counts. The CDR3 sequence is CAWYREGYTF. CDR3 sequence (DNA): TGTGCCTGGTACAGGGAGGGCTACACCTTC. The chain employs TRBV30 and TRBJ1-2; weak D call: TRBD1 (6 bases). This CDR3 is 10 amino acids long. From germline, CDR1 is GTSNPN and CDR2 SVGIG (reference sequence). Trimming removed 5 bases at V and 8 bases at J, with 9 bases between.

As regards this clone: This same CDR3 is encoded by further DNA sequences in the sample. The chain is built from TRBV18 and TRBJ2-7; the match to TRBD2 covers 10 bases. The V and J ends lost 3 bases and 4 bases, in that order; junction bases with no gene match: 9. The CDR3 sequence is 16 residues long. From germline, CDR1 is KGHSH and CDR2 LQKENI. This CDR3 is CASSPPGLAGAYEQYF. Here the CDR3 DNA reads TGTGCCAGCTCACCCCCAGGGCTAGCGGGAGCGTACGAGCAGTACTTC. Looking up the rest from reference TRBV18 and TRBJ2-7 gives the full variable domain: NAGVMQNPRHLVRRRGQEARLRCSPMKGHSHVYWYRQLPEEGLKFMVYLQKENIIDESGMPKERFSAEFPKEGPSILRIQQVVRGDSAAYFCASSPPGLAGAYEQYFGPGTRLTVT.

In nucleotides, the CDR3 is TGCGCCAGCAGCTTGGGGGGACTAGCGGGAGACAATGAGCAGTTCTTC. Protein sequence: CASSLGGLAGDNEQFF. The chain recombines TRBV5-1 with TRBJ2-1; TRBD2 aligns across 14 bases. Germline V lookup: CDR1 SGHRS, CDR2 YFSETQ. The CDR3 has 16 amino acids. After removal of 0 bases from V and 5 bases from J, the junction contained 1 base not matched to a gene.

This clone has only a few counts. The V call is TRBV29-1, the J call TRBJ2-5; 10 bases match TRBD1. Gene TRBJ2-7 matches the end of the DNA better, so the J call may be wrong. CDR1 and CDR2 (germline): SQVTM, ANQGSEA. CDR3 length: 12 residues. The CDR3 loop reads CSVAGQGSEQYF. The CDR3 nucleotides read TGCAGCGTCGCGGGACAGGGGAGCGAGCAGTACTTC.

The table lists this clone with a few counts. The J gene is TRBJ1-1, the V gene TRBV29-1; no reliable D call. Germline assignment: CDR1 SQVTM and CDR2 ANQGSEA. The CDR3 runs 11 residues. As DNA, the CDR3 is TGCAGAGTTCCGGAGGGCACTGAAGCTTTCTTT. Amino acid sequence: CRVPEGTEAFF.

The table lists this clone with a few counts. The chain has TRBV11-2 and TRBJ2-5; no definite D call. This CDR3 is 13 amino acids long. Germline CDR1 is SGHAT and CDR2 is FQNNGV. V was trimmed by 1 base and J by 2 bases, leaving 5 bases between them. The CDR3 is CASSLGGQETQYF. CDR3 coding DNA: TGTGCCAGCAGCTTAGGAGGTCAAGAGACCCAGTACTTC. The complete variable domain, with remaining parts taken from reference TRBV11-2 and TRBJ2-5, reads EAGVAQSPRYKIIEKRQSVAFWCNPISGHATLYWYQQILGQGPKLLIQFQNNGVVDDSQLPKDRFSAERLKGVDSTLKIQPAKLEDSAVYLCASSLGGQETQYFGPGTRLLVL.

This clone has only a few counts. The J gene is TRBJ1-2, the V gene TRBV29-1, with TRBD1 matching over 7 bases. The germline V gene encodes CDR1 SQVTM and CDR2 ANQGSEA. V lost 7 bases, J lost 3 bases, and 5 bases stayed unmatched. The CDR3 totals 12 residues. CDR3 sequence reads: CSGGGADYGYTF. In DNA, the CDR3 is TGCAGCGGAGGGGGCGCGGACTATGGCTACACCTTC.

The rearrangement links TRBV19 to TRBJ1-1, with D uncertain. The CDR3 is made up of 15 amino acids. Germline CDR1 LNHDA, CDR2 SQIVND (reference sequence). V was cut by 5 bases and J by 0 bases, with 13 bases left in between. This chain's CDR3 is CASSSETGLNTEAFF. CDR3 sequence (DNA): TGTGCCAGTAGTTCCGAGACTGGATTGAACACTGAAGCTTTCTTT.

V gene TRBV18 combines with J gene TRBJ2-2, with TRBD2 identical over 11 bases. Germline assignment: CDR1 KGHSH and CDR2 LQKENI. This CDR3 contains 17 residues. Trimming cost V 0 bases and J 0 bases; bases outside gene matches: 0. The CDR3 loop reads CASSPPGLAANTGELFF. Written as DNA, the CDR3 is TGTGCCAGCTCACCACCGGGACTAGCGGCGAACACCGGGGAGCTGTTTTTT.

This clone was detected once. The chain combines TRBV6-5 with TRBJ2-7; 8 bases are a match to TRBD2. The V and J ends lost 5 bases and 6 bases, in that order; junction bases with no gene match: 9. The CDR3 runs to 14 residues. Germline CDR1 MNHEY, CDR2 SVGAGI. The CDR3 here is CASSLRPGGPEQYF. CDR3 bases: TGTGCCAGCAGTCTCAGGCCGGGAGGGCCCGAGCAGTACTTC.

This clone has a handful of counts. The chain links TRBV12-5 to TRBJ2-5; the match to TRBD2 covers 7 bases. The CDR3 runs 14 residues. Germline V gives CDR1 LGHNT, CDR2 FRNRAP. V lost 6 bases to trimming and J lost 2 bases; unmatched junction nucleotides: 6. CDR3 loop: CASGRDYRQETQYF. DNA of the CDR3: TGTGCTAGTGGCCGGGACTACCGTCAAGAGACCCAGTACTTC.

CDR3 sequence reads: CASSLDRGRETQYF. The CDR3 DNA follows: TGCGCCAGCAGCTTGGACAGGGGGCGAGAGACCCAGTACTTC. The chain has TRBV5-1 and TRBJ2-5, with TRBD1 identical over 9 bases. In germline, CDR1 is SGHRS, CDR2 YFSETQ. CDR3 length equals 14 residues. V lost 0 bases and J lost 4; bases outside the gene matches: 1.